These T cell receptor beta chains were read from a single sample in a study of identical twins. TCRdb passed the 5' RACE reads through MiXCR, listing each CDR3 protein once. The data hold under 500,000 distinct CDR3 sequences, with approximately 15% observed a single time. In addition, the sample was reused for a study of yellow fever vaccine responses in identical twins.

Input material: CD4+ T cells sorted from blood. Receptor source: a woman under 30 in good health. Each CDR3 is given with its conserved first and last residue. A D gene is named only where the DNA matches it firmly. Only some rows state a clone size, as once, few, many or a class for expanded clones.

d_gene: TRBD2
v_gene: TRBV9
abundance: -
j_gene: TRBJ2-1
CDR3nt: TGTGCCAGCAGCGCGGGGAGGGCCAGGGATGAGCAGTTCTTC
CDR3aa: CASSAGRARDEQFF

d_gene: -
v_gene: TRBV6-6
abundance: -
j_gene: TRBJ2-7
CDR3nt: TGTGCCAGCAGTTACGGGGAATGGGAGCAGTACTTC
CDR3aa: CASSYGEWEQYF

d_gene: TRBD2
v_gene: TRBV4-3
abundance: -
j_gene: TRBJ2-3
CDR3nt: TGCGCCAGCAGCCAACTAGCGGGAGCGCCGCAGTATTTT
CDR3aa: CASSQLAGAPQYF

d_gene: TRBD1
v_gene: TRBV10-3
abundance: few
j_gene: TRBJ2-1
CDR3nt: TGTGCCATCAGTGGCGACAGGGTACCCTACAATGAGCAGTTCTTC
CDR3aa: CAISGDRVPYNEQFF

d_gene: -
v_gene: TRBV18
abundance: -
j_gene: TRBJ1-1
CDR3nt: TGTGCCAGCTCACCGGGACTGACGAACACTGAAGCTTTCTTT
CDR3aa: CASSPGLTNTEAFF

d_gene: -
v_gene: TRBV15
abundance: few
j_gene: TRBJ1-1
CDR3nt: TGTGCCACCAGCAGAGAACTCATGGCCATGAACACTGAAGCTTTCTTT
CDR3aa: CATSRELMAMNTEAFF

d_gene: -
v_gene: TRBV28
abundance: few
j_gene: TRBJ2-7
CDR3nt: TGTGCCAGCGGCAGGCCGTGGCCGTACTTC
CDR3aa: CASGRPWPYF

d_gene: -
v_gene: TRBV12-3/TRBV12-4
abundance: few
j_gene: TRBJ1-1
CDR3nt: TGTGCCAGCAGTTTTGTTCGGGGGGAAGCTTTCTTT
CDR3aa: CASSFVRGEAFF

d_gene: -
v_gene: TRBV5-4
abundance: -
j_gene: TRBJ2-2
CDR3nt: TGTGCCAGCAGCTCGGACAACACCGGGGAGCTGTTTTTT
CDR3aa: CASSSDNTGELFF

d_gene: -
v_gene: TRBV7-2
abundance: few
j_gene: TRBJ1-2
CDR3nt: TGTGCCAGCAGCTTAGCCGGACAGTATGGCTACACCTTC
CDR3aa: CASSLAGQYGYTF

d_gene: -
v_gene: TRBV20-1
abundance: -
j_gene: TRBJ2-7
CDR3nt: TGCAGTGCTTCTAGCGCAGCCTTCTACGAGCAGTACTTC
CDR3aa: CSASSAAFYEQYF

d_gene: TRBD1
v_gene: TRBV24-1
abundance: few
j_gene: TRBJ2-5
CDR3nt: TGTGCCACCAGTGATTTAGGACAGGGAAAAGAGACCCAGTACTTC
CDR3aa: CATSDLGQGKETQYF

d_gene: TRBD2
v_gene: TRBV7-2
abundance: few
j_gene: TRBJ2-5
CDR3nt: TGTGCCAGCAGCTTTTCCGGGACTAATCAAGAGACCCAGTACTTC
CDR3aa: CASSFSGTNQETQYF

d_gene: -
v_gene: TRBV12-3/TRBV12-4
abundance: -
j_gene: TRBJ2-3
CDR3nt: TGTGCCAGCAGTTTTTCCATCGGATTGAGCACAGATACGCAGTATTTT
CDR3aa: CASSFSIGLSTDTQYF

d_gene: -
v_gene: TRBV7-3
abundance: few
j_gene: TRBJ2-1
CDR3nt: TGTGCCAGCAGCAATAGACCGACCGGGGACCATGAGCAGTTCTTC
CDR3aa: CASSNRPTGDHEQFF

d_gene: -
v_gene: TRBV20-1
abundance: -
j_gene: TRBJ2-7
CDR3nt: TGCAGTGCTAGAGTTAGACTAGGGAATCTCTACGAGCAGTACTTC
CDR3aa: CSARVRLGNLYEQYF

d_gene: -
v_gene: TRBV6-5
abundance: -
j_gene: TRBJ2-2
CDR3nt: TGTGCCAGCAGTTACTCGATTATCGGGGAGCTGTTTTTT
CDR3aa: CASSYSIIGELFF

d_gene: -
v_gene: TRBV5-1
abundance: few
j_gene: TRBJ2-7
CDR3nt: TGCGCCAGCAGCTTGTACACCACCTCCTACGAGCAGTACTTC
CDR3aa: CASSLYTTSYEQYF

d_gene: -
v_gene: TRBV20-1
abundance: few
j_gene: TRBJ2-5
CDR3nt: TGCAGTGCTCTAAAGGGAGCTCCGGGAACCCAGTACTTC
CDR3aa: CSALKGAPGTQYF

d_gene: TRBD2
v_gene: TRBV7-9
abundance: -
j_gene: TRBJ2-1
CDR3nt: TGTGCCAGCAGCTTAGCAAGGGCGGGAGTAAACAATGAGCAGTTCTTC
CDR3aa: CASSLARAGVNNEQFF

d_gene: TRBD1
v_gene: TRBV5-1
abundance: few
j_gene: TRBJ2-7
CDR3nt: TGCGCCAGCAGCTCGGGGACAGCAGCCTACGAGCAGTACTTC
CDR3aa: CASSSGTAAYEQYF

d_gene: TRBD1
v_gene: TRBV19
abundance: few
j_gene: TRBJ2-1
CDR3nt: TGTGCCAGTAGTATCCGGACAGGGGTCAATGAGCAGTTCTTC
CDR3aa: CASSIRTGVNEQFF

d_gene: TRBD1
v_gene: TRBV5-1
abundance: many
j_gene: TRBJ2-3
CDR3nt: TGCGCCAGCAGCGAACAAGACAGGGGTAGGGATACGCAGTATTTT
CDR3aa: CASSEQDRGRDTQYF

d_gene: TRBD1
v_gene: TRBV5-5
abundance: -
j_gene: TRBJ1-1
CDR3nt: TGTGCCAGCAGCTTGGTGACAGGGCTGGAGTTGGCTTTCTTT
CDR3aa: CASSLVTGLELAFF

d_gene: TRBD1
v_gene: TRBV7-9
abundance: many
j_gene: TRBJ1-2
CDR3nt: TGTGCCAGCAGCTTAGGACAGGGGAGCTATGGCTACACCTTC
CDR3aa: CASSLGQGSYGYTF

d_gene: -
v_gene: TRBV7-9
abundance: few
j_gene: TRBJ2-5
CDR3nt: TGTGCCAGCAGCTTATACTCAGCTCCGGAGACCCAGTACTTC
CDR3aa: CASSLYSAPETQYF

d_gene: TRBD2
v_gene: TRBV7-9
abundance: few
j_gene: TRBJ2-3
CDR3nt: TGTGCCAGCAGCCGACTAGCGAACCTTCTCGGCACAGATACGCAGTATTTT
CDR3aa: CASSRLANLLGTDTQYF

d_gene: -
v_gene: TRBV18
abundance: few
j_gene: TRBJ1-1
CDR3nt: TGTGCCAGCTCACCAACGATCCAGGGGCTGAACACTGAAGCTTTCTTT
CDR3aa: CASSPTIQGLNTEAFF

d_gene: TRBD2
v_gene: TRBV11-1
abundance: -
j_gene: TRBJ2-1
CDR3nt: TGTGCCAGCAGCTTAGGCCAAGGAGCTAGCGGGGGCTACAATGAGCAGTTCTTC
CDR3aa: CASSLGQGASGGYNEQFF

d_gene: TRBD1
v_gene: TRBV7-2
abundance: -
j_gene: TRBJ2-5
CDR3nt: TGTGCCAGCAGCCCCACTGGCAGGGGGCAGGGTGAGACCCAGTACTTC
CDR3aa: CASSPTGRGQGETQYF

d_gene: -
v_gene: TRBV20-1
abundance: many
j_gene: TRBJ2-3
CDR3nt: TGCAGTGCTAGAGAAGCCTGGCGTGGGGCCACAGATACGCAGTATTTT
CDR3aa: CSAREAWRGATDTQYF

d_gene: TRBD2
v_gene: TRBV27
abundance: few
j_gene: TRBJ2-5
CDR3nt: TGTGCCAGCAGTTCTCCCCTTACTAGCGGGCCCCCCGGCGGTGAGACCCAGTACTTC
CDR3aa: CASSSPLTSGPPGGETQYF

d_gene: TRBD1
v_gene: TRBV28
abundance: few
j_gene: TRBJ2-7
CDR3nt: TGTGCCAGCAGTTTATCCAATCCCCTTTCACTGGGACAGGGGTCCTACGAGCAGTACTTC
CDR3aa: CASSLSNPLSLGQGSYEQYF

d_gene: -
v_gene: TRBV24-1
abundance: many
j_gene: TRBJ1-5
CDR3nt: TGTGCCACCAGTGATTTCCAGGGGCAGCCCCAGCATTTT
CDR3aa: CATSDFQGQPQHF

d_gene: -
v_gene: TRBV12-3/TRBV12-4
abundance: few
j_gene: TRBJ2-5
CDR3nt: TGTGCCAGCAGTTTACAGGCGGGGCCACAAGAGACCCAGTACTTC
CDR3aa: CASSLQAGPQETQYF

d_gene: -
v_gene: TRBV6-1
abundance: -
j_gene: TRBJ2-7
CDR3nt: TGTGCCAGCAGTGAGGCTGACAGGCTCCGCTACGAGCAGTACTTC
CDR3aa: CASSEADRLRYEQYF

d_gene: -
v_gene: TRBV29-1
abundance: -
j_gene: TRBJ2-5
CDR3nt: TGCAGCGTCGCTCCGGCAGGGGGAGGAGAGACCCAGTACTTC
CDR3aa: CSVAPAGGGETQYF